These T cell receptor beta chains were read from a single sample in a study of cytomegalovirus exposure and HLA in healthy donors. TCRdb keeps only in-frame clones here, not all; method: immunoSEQ multiplex PCR. The sample lists fewer than 250,000 clones, 87% occurring once. The sample was PBMCs. These receptors originate from a man younger than 30 in good health and CMV-seronegative. The conserved cysteine and the conserved F or W are not part of the CDR3 here. Not all rows give a size; the values are once, few, many and, for expanded clones, a class.

J: TRBJ1-1
V: TRBV4-3
size: few
CDR3: ASSQDSGNTEAF

J: TRBJ1-6
V: TRBV7-2
size: .
CDR3: ASSYGSQINSPLH

J: TRBJ2-7
V: TRBV27
size: .
CDR3: ASSFGREYEQY

J: TRBJ2-3
V: TRBV5-6
size: .
CDR3: ASSLWGLAANTQY

J: TRBJ1-3
V: TRBV18
size: .
CDR3: ASSETSGRNTIY

J: TRBJ2-2
V: TRBV30
size: .
CDR3: AWNMGLLTGELF

J: TRBJ1-5
V: TRBV19
size: .
CDR3: ASSIGLTEHQPQH

J: TRBJ2-7
V: TRBV29-1
size: .
CDR3: SVVSGEFYEQY

J: TRBJ2-7
V: TRBV28
size: .
CDR3: ASTLLAGGPKQY

J: TRBJ2-1
V: TRBV11-2
size: .
CDR3: ASSFGTSGGGDEQF

J: TRBJ2-7
V: TRBV21-1
size: .
CDR3: ASSKIMGGGNYEQY

J: TRBJ1-5
V: TRBV10-3
size: .
CDR3: AISTTQGKSNQPQH

J: TRBJ2-2
V: TRBV7-3
size: .
CDR3: ASSGTVSGELF

J: TRBJ2-1
V: TRBV19
size: .
CDR3: ASTPGGIPYNEQF

J: TRBJ2-7
V: TRBV5-4
size: .
CDR3: ASSFTGGEQY

J: TRBJ2-7
V: TRBV19
size: .
CDR3: ASSLAGGGYEQY

J: TRBJ2-1
V: TRBV6-7
size: .
CDR3: ASSGRSGGSYNEQF

J: TRBJ2-7
V: TRBV7-2
size: .
CDR3: ASSWGWDRSYEQY

J: TRBJ1-1
V: TRBV20-1
size: .
CDR3: SATRPTEAF

J: TRBJ2-1
V: TRBV2
size: .
CDR3: ASSRTSGSYNEQF

J: TRBJ2-7
V: TRBV27
size: .
CDR3: ASSLWQGVNEQY

J: TRBJ1-2
V: TRBV19
size: .
CDR3: ASSIEGIRDRGLYGYT

J: TRBJ2-1
V: TRBV30
size: .
CDR3: AWSIGLAGPRDNEQF

J: TRBJ2-4
V: TRBV5-1
size: .
CDR3: ASRGQGASNIQY

J: TRBJ2-1
V: TRBV12-5
size: .
CDR3: ASGFGAMNEQF

J: TRBJ2-1
V: TRBV7-9
size: .
CDR3: ASSPRAAEQF

J: TRBJ1-1
V: TRBV4-3
size: once
CDR3: ASSQGLGTLNTEAF

J: TRBJ2-1
V: TRBV13
size: .
CDR3: ASSLRGLGEQF

J: TRBJ2-2
V: TRBV5-4
size: .
CDR3: ASSLLAGNTGELF

J: TRBJ2-6
V: TRBV9
size: .
CDR3: ASSVSLSGANVLT

J: TRBJ2-7
V: TRBV6-5
size: .
CDR3: ASSTTASISYEQY